The clone carrying this T cell receptor (beta chain) was recorded at least ten times. The data originate from a study of neurological immune-mediated disorders. TCRdb ran MiXCR on the 5' RACE reads and lists one entry per CDR3 protein. Among some 24,000 distinct CDR3 sequences listed, 5.5% to 8% were seen once. Germline CDR1 and CDR2: DFQATT and SNEGSKA (reference sequence). This CDR3 comprises 12 residues. V was clipped by 7 bases and J by 7 bases; unmatched bases: 6. The chain has TRBV20-1 and TRBJ2-2; 7 bases match TRBD2. The sequenced sample consisted of PBMCs. The sequence came from a woman aged 40 to 50 in good health. CDR3 sequence (DNA): TGCAGTGTCGGGAGGAGCGTCGGGGAGCTGTTTTTT. It translates to CSVGRSVGELFF.